A selection of T cell receptor beta chains follows, all from one sample in a study of T-cell reconstitution after alpha-beta-depleted transplantation in children. TCRdb re-called the PCR reads through MiXCR, storing one row per CDR3 protein. The sample lists around 500,000 distinct CDR3 sequences; about 12% were seen once. Sequencing used PBMCs from the stem cell graft donor, obtained from the stem cell graft. The source of these receptors is a human donor who donated a stem cell graft to a child with combined immunodeficiency. Both conserved end residues are part of each CDR3. Fields, in order: clone size, V gene, J gene, D gene, CDR3 protein, CDR3 DNA. A D gene is named only where the DNA matches it firmly. The size entry is marked missing in some rows and otherwise reads once, few, many or a size class.

-	TRBV6-1	TRBJ2-7	-	CASSQHFLPYEQYF	TGTGCCAGCAGCCAACATTTTCTCCCTTACGAGCAGTACTTC
-	TRBV29-1	TRBJ2-5	TRBD2	CSVTSGGYQAQYF	TGCAGCGTAACTAGCGGGGGGTATCAGGCCCAGTACTTC
many	TRBV12-3/TRBV12-4	TRBJ2-5	-	CASSFLGETQYF	TGTGCTAGCAGCTTCCTGGGGGAGACCCAGTACTTC
-	TRBV10-3	TRBJ2-5	-	CAISTPDSHRETQYF	TGTGCCATCTCCACGCCGGACAGCCACAGGGAGACCCAGTACTTC
few	TRBV7-9	TRBJ2-7	TRBD1	CASSRTGTGGSEQYF	TGTGCCAGCAGCCGAACCGGGACAGGGGGCTCCGAGCAGTACTTC
-	TRBV18	TRBJ1-4	-	CASSRLQGEKLFF	TGTGCCAGCTCACGGCTTCAGGGCGAAAAACTGTTTTTT
-	TRBV6-2/TRBV6-3	TRBJ2-5	-	CASLRTGGTQYF	TGTGCCAGCCTACGGACCGGCGGGACCCAGTACTTC
-	TRBV7-2	TRBJ1-1	-	CASSFLGQHTEAFF	TGTGCCAGCAGCTTCTTAGGGCAGCACACTGAAGCTTTCTTT
many	TRBV19	TRBJ2-6	TRBD1	CASRTGTADSGANVLTF	TGTGCCAGTAGGACCGGGACAGCCGACTCTGGGGCCAACGTCCTGACTTTC
-	TRBV7-6	TRBJ2-2	-	CASSLVQGITGELFF	TGTGCCAGCAGCTTAGTGCAAGGGATCACCGGGGAGCTGTTTTTT
-	TRBV3-1	TRBJ1-4	-	CASTPGATNEKLFF	TGTGCCAGCACCCCGGGAGCAACTAATGAAAAACTGTTTTTT
-	TRBV6-2/TRBV6-3	TRBJ2-5	TRBD2	CASRSGTTTRETQYF	TGTGCCAGCAGGTCCGGGACTACAACTAGGGAGACCCAGTACTTC
few	TRBV11-2	TRBJ1-6	-	CASSPISPGGAIYNSPLHF	TGTGCCAGCAGCCCTATAAGCCCGGGGGGCGCTATTTATAATTCACCCCTCCACTTT
many	TRBV18	TRBJ2-2	-	CASSREPGALTGELFF	TGTGCCAGCTCCCGCGAACCGGGAGCCCTCACCGGGGAGCTGTTTTTT
many	TRBV25-1	TRBJ2-4	-	CASSGVADIQYF	TGTGCCAGCAGTGGAGTGGCAGACATTCAGTACTTC
-	TRBV12-3/TRBV12-4	TRBJ2-2	TRBD1	CASSQGQGAGELFF	TGTGCCAGCAGCCAGGGACAGGGGGCCGGGGAGCTGTTTTTT
-	TRBV18	TRBJ1-2	TRBD1	CASSRDRDRHGYTF	TGTGCCAGCTCGCGGGACAGGGACCGGCATGGCTACACCTTC
many	TRBV24-1	TRBJ2-1	-	CATTERTGNEQFF	TGTGCCACCACCGAAAGGACTGGGAATGAGCAGTTCTTC
many	TRBV5-1	TRBJ2-1	-	CASSLEAYNEQFF	TGCGCCAGCAGCTTGGAGGCGTACAATGAGCAGTTCTTC
-	TRBV20-1	TRBJ2-5	-	CSATWTDQETEYF	TGCAGTGCTACCTGGACGGACCAAGAGACCGAGTACTTC
few	TRBV7-9	TRBJ2-1	TRBD2	CASYYDGTSSNEQFF	TGTGCCAGTTACTACGACGGGACTAGCAGCAATGAGCAGTTCTTC
many	TRBV20-1	TRBJ2-1	-	CSARDQDRRMGLYNEQFF	TGCAGTGCTAGAGATCAGGACAGGAGGATGGGACTCTACAATGAGCAGTTCTTC
few	TRBV28	TRBJ2-5	-	CASATRMAGRLGGETQYF	TGTGCCAGCGCTACCCGGATGGCAGGGAGGTTGGGAGGAGAGACCCAGTACTTC
few	TRBV7-9	TRBJ1-2	-	CASRGDADYGYTF	TGTGCCAGCAGGGGCGACGCGGACTATGGCTACACCTTC
few	TRBV12-3/TRBV12-4	TRBJ2-2	-	CASSRTRLGELFF	TGTGCCAGCAGCCGGACTCGGCTTGGGGAGCTGTTTTTT
-	TRBV10-3	TRBJ2-2	TRBD2	CAITSGTSGRGGELFF	TGTGCCATCACAAGTGGGACTAGCGGGAGAGGCGGGGAGCTGTTTTTT
many	TRBV5-1	TRBJ1-3	-	CASSLAGRSSGNTIYF	TGCGCCAGCAGCTTGGCGGGACGGAGCTCTGGAAACACCATATATTTT
few	TRBV6-5	TRBJ2-1	TRBD2	CASSYSRVAGGSYNEQFF	TGTGCCAGCAGTTACTCGCGAGTAGCGGGAGGGTCCTACAATGAGCAGTTCTTC